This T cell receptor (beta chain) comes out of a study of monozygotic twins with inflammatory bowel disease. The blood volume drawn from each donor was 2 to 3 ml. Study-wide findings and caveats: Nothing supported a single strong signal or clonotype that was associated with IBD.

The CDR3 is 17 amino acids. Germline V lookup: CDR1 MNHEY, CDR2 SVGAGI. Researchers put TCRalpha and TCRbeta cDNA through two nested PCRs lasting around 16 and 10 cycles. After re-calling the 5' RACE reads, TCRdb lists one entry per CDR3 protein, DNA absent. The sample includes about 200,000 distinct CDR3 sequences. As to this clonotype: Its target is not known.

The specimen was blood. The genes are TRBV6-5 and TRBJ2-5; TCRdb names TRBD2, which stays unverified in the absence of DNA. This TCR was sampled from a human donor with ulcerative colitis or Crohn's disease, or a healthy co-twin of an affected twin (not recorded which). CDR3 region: CASSYMGLAGGQETQYF.